This T cell receptor (beta chain) was retrieved from a study of shared clonotypes between healthy human individuals. Study-wide background: A few men and a couple of women, aged 18 to 49, were donors. Each donor's CD4 naive and CD4 memory cells filled three plates apiece, CD8 naive two, and CD8 memory one.

Investigators spread the genomic DNA of each subset evenly over several immunoSEQ plates. Assay: immunoSEQ multiplex PCR; the TCRdb copy retains only in-frame clones and omits some. This sample carries millions of clones, around nine tenths of them seen once, and the ten largest clones take over 0.12%. The CDR3 is 12 amino acids. Trimming removed 3 bases at V and 3 bases at J, with 6 bases between. Germline CDR1 and CDR2: MNHNS and SASEGT. Everyone who donated was a Caucasian adult who lived in Nashville, Tennessee. The sample taken for sequencing was naive CD4+ T cells sorted from blood. Subset defined: CD45RA+ positively selected. The TCR was taken from a man younger than 35 in good health. The rearrangement uses TRBV6-1 and TRBJ2-7, with D unclear. This CDR3 is CASSDRYYEQYF. The CDR3 nucleotides are TGTGCCAGCAGTGACAGGTACTACGAGCAGTACTTC.